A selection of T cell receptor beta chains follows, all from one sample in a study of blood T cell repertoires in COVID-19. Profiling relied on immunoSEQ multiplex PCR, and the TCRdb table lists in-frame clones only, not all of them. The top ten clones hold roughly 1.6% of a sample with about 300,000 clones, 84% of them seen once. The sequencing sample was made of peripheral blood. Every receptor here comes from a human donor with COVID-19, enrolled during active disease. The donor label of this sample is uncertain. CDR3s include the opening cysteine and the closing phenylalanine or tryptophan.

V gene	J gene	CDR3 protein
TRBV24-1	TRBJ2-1	CATRGTGHTEQFF
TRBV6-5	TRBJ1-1	CASSSTGVDTEAFF
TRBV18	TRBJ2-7	CASSPGTSGRDDEQYF
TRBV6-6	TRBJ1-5	CASSTRGFDGYEYGNQPQHF
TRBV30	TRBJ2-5	CAWSVQGPETQYF
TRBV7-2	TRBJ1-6	CASSLAARGASPLHF
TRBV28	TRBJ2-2	CASSFAGELFF
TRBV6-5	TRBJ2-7	CASSYLNSGRGEQYF
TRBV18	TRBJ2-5	CASSPRGLNEAETQYF
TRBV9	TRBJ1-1	CASSSTGQANTEAFF
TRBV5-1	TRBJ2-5	CASSLAQSMGETQYF
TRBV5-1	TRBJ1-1	CASTSGSGTEAFF
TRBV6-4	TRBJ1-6	CASSEQGAGSPLHF
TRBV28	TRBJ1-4	CASRLGQTNEKLFF
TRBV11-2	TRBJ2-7	CASSLGGTGYHEQYF
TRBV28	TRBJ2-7	CASRADRGGNEQYF
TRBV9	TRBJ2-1	CASSVGRETYNEQFF
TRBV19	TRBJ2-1	CASSPQPGGLAGYNEQFF
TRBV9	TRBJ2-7	CASSVGRGGHYEQYF
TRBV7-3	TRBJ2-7	CASSITGTVSYEQYF
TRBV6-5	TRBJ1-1	CASSLEGMNTEAFF
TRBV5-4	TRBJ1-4	CASSLTGDATNEKLFF
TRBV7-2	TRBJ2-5	CASSLRFSQETQYF
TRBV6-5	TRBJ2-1	CASSYSPSGRAKQFF
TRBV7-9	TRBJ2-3	CASSFISFLGTQGADTQYF
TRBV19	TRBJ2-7	CASSISRTVSYEQYF
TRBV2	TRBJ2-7	CASMRQGSYEQYF
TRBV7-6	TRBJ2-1	CASSSAGGPNHEQFF
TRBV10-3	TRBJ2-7	CAITANSANEQYF
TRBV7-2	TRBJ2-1	CASSFAGTSNEQFF
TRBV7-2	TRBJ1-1	CASSPVAQSRTEAFF
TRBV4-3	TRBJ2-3	CASSQEVAGQKKDTQYF
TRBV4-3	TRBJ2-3	CASSPRTNTDTQYF
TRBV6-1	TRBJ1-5	CASSERGVQPQHF
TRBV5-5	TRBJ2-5	CASRMRQGDGETQYF
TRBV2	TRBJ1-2	CASKNDRVDYGYTF
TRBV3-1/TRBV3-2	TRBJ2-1	CASTEQGASYNEQFF
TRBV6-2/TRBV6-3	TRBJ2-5	CASSYLPFQETQYF
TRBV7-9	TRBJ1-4	CASSQGGAGRTTNEKLFF
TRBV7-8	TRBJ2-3	CASSLQTTGGWDF
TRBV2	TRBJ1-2	CASSGGGFRDRYGYTF
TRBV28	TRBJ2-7	CASGTAATLYEQYF
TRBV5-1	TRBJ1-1	CASSSLGGVNTEAFF
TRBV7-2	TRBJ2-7	CASSQNRGEQYF
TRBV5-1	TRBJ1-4	CASSPLGLSNEKLFF
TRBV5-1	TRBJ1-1	CASSLEQGLEAFF
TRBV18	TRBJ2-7	CASSPTVTSYEQYF
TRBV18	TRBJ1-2	CASSLQGASNYGYTF
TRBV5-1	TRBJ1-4	CASSSFGTEGEKLFF
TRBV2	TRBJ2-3	CASNVWASGTDTQYF
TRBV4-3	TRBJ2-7	CASSQPGVLAGGPEICEQYF
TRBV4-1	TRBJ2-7	CASSPTDTSSYEQYF
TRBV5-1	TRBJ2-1	CASSLGGLRYNEQFF